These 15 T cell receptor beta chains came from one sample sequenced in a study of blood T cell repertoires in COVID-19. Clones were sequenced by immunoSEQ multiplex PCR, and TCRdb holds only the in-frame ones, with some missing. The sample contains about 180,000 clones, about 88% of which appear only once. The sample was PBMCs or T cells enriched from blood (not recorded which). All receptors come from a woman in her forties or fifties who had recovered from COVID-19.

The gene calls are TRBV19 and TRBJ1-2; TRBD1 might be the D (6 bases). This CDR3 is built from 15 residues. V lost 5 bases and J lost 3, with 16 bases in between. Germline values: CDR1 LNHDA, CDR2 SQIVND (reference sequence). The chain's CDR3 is CASSPRGRGDYGYTF. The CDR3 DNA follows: TGTGCCAGTAGTCCTCGGGGCAGGGGAGACTATGGCTACACCTTC.

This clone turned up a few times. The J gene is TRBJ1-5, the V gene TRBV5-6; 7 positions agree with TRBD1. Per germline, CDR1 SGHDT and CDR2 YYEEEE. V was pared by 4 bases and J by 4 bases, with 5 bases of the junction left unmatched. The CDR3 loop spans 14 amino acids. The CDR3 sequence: CASSPTGANQPQHF. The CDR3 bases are TGTGCCAGCAGCCCAACAGGGGCGAATCAGCCCCAGCATTTT.

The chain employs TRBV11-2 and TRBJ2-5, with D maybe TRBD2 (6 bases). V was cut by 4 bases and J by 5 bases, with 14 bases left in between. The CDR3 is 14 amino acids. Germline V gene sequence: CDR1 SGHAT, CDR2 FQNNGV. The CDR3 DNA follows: TGTGCCAGCAGCTCAGATAAGAGCGGGGAGACCCAGTACTTC. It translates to CASSSDKSGETQYF.

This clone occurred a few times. The CDR3 DNA sequence: TGTGCCAGCAGTTACGACTTGGAGGGCGCGAGCTACACCTTC. This sequence encodes CASSYDLEGASYTF. This chain joins TRBV6-2 or TRBV6-3 and TRBJ1-2; D is unresolved. The V gene lost 2 bases and the J gene lost 9 bases, with 16 bases spanning the gap. The CDR3 spans 14 residues. Germline assignment: CDR1 MNHEY and CDR2 SVGEGT.

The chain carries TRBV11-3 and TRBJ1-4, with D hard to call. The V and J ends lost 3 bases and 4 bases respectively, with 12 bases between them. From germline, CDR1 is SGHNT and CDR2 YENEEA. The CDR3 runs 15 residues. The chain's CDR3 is CASSFSRALNEKLFF. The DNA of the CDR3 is TGTGCCAGCAGCTTTAGCCGCGCCCTTAATGAAAAACTGTTTTTT.

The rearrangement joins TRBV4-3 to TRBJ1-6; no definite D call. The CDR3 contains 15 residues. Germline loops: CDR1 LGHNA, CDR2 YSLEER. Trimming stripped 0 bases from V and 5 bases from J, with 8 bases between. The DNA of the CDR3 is TGCGCCAGCAGCCAAGAGGCAGGCAATAATTCACCCCTCCACTTT. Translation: CASSQEAGNNSPLHF.

For the CDR3, the DNA is TGTGCCAGCAGCCCGGGAGGCTTGCCCTCCTACAATGAGCAGTTCTTC. Protein: CASSPGGLPSYNEQFF. V and J are TRBV6-2 or TRBV6-3 and TRBJ2-1; 7 bases map to TRBD2. The germline V gene has CDR1 MNHEY and CDR2 SVGEGT. J was trimmed by 0 bases and V by 6 bases; bases with no gene match: 8. The CDR3 has 16 amino acids.

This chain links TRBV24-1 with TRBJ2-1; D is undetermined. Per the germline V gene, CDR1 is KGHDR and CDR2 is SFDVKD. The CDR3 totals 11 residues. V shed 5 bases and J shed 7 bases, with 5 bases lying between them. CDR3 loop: CATSAVNEQFF. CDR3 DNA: TGTGCCACCAGTGCGGTGAATGAGCAGTTCTTC.

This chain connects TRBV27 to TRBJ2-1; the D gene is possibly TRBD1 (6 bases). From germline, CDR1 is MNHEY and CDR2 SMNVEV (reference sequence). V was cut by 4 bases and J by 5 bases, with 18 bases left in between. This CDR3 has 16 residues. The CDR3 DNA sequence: TGTGCCAGCAGTTACCGAGGGGACAAATCGGACAATGAGCAGTTCTTC. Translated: CASSYRGDKSDNEQFF.

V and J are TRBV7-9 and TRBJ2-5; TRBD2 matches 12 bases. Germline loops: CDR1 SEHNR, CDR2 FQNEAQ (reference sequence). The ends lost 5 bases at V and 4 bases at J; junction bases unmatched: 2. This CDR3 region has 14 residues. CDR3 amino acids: CASSKTSGRETQYF. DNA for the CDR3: TGTGCCAGCAGCAAGACTAGCGGGAGAGAGACCCAGTACTTC.

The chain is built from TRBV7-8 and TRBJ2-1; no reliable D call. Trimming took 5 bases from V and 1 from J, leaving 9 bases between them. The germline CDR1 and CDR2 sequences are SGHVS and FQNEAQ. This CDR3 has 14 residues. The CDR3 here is CASSLAESYNEQFF. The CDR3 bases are TGTGCCAGCAGCCTTGCGGAGTCCTACAATGAGCAGTTCTTC.

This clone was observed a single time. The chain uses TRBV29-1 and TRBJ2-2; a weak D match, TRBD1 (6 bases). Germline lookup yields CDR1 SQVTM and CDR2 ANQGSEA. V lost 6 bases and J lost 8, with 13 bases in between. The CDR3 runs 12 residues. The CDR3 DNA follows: TGCAGCGTGGTAGGGGGATTGGGGGAGCTGTTTTTT. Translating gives CSVVGGLGELFF.

The CDR3 nucleotides read TGTGCCAGCAGCCTACGAGGGGGCACTGAAGCTTTCTTT. It translates to CASSLRGGTEAFF. The rearrangement links TRBV6-2 or TRBV6-3 to TRBJ1-1; perhaps TRBD1 as D (6 bases). With 6 bases removed from V and 4 bases from J, the gap between germline ends came to 12 bases. The germline V gene encodes CDR1 MNHEY and CDR2 SVGEGT. The CDR3 contains 13 residues.

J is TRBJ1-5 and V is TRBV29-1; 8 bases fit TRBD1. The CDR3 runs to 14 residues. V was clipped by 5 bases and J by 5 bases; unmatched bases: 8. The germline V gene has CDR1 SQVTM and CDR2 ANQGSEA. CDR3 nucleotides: TGCAGCGTTACATTGGACAGGGCGGATCAGCCCCAGCATTTT. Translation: CSVTLDRADQPQHF.

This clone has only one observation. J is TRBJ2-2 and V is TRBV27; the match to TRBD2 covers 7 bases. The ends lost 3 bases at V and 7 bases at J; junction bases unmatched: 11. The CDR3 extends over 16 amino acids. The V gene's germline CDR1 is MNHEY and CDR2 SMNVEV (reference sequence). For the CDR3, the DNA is TGTGCCAGCAGTTTGGGAGGGAGTGGGAGTGGCGGGGAGCTGTTTTTT. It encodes CASSLGGSGSGGELFF.